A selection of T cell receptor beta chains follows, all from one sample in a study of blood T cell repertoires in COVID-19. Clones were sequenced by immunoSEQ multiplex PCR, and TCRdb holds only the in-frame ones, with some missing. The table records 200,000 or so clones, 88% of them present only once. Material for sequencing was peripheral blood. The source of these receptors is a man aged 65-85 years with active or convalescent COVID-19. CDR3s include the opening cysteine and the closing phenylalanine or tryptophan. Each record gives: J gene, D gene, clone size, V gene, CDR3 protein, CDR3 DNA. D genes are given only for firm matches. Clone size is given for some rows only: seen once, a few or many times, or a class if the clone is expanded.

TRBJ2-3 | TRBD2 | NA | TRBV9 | CASSVSGRGTDTQYF | TGTGCCAGCAGCGTAAGCGGGAGGGGGACAGATACGCAGTATTTT
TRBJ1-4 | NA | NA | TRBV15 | CATSRDGRDNEKLFF | TGTGCCACCAGCAGAGACGGGAGAGATAATGAAAAACTGTTTTTT
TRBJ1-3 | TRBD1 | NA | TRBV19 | CATETGASGNTIYF | TGTGCCACCGAGACAGGGGCCTCTGGAAACACCATATATTTT
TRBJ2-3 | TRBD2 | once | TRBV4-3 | CASSQDKSAGTTQYF | TGCGCCAGCAGCCAAGATAAGTCAGCGGGGACGACGCAGTATTTT
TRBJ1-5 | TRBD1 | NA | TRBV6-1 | CASSEQGGVKPQHF | TGTGCCAGCAGTGAGCAAGGGGGCGTAAAGCCCCAGCATTTT
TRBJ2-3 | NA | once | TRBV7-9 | CASSSWQQADTQYF | TGTGCCAGCAGCTCTTGGCAGCAGGCAGATACGCAGTATTTT
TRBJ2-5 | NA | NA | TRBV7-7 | CASSSRSGEETQYF | TGTGCTAGCAGCTCCCGTAGCGGAGAAGAGACCCAGTACTTC
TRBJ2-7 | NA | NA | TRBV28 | CASSTTGGGYYEQYF | TGTGCCAGCAGCACAACAGGGGGGGGATACTACGAGCAGTACTTC
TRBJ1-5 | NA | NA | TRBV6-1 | CASSETSGRGQPQHF | TGTGCCAGCAGTGAAACGTCTGGGAGGGGACAGCCCCAGCATTTT
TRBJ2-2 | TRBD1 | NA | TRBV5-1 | CASSGQGDTGELFF | TGCGCCAGCAGTGGACAGGGAGACACCGGGGAGCTGTTTTTT
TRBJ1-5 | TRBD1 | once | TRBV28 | CASRTGGNQPQHF | TGTGCCAGCCGGACAGGGGGCAATCAGCCCCAGCATTTT
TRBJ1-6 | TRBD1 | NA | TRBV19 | CASSSTGQGYPPLHF | TGTGCCAGTAGTAGCACGGGACAGGGATATCCTCCCCTCCACTTT
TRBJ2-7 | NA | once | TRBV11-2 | CASSSRRGPLSYEQYF | TGTGCCAGCAGCTCCCGAAGAGGTCCCCTCTCCTACGAGCAGTACTTC
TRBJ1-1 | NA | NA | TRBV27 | CASSFMAGNLNTEAFF | TGTGCCAGCAGTTTTATGGCAGGGAACCTGAACACTGAAGCTTTCTTT
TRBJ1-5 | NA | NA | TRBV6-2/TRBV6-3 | CASSPRLAQSQPQHF | TGTGCCAGCAGCCCCAGGTTGGCGCAAAGTCAGCCCCAGCATTTT
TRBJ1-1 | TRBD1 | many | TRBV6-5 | CASRQGANLNTEAFF | TGTGCCAGCAGACAGGGGGCGAACCTGAACACTGAAGCTTTCTTT
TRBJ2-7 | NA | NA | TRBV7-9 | CASSGSGTYEEQYF | TGTGCCAGCAGCGGGTCCGGGACATACGAAGAGCAGTACTTC
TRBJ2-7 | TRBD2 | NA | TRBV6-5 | CASSQSSGGSHEQYF | TGTGCCAGCAGCCAAAGTAGCGGGGGGTCCCACGAGCAGTACTTC
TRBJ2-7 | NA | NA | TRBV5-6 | CASSSSIVRGGIMQYF | TGTGCCAGCAGCTCGAGCATTGTCAGGGGTGGTATTATGCAGTACTTC
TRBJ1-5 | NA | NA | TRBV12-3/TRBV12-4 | CASSSPSGTQHF | TGTGCCAGCAGTTCCCCGTCGGGGACCCAGCATTTT
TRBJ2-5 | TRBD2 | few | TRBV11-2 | CASSLLSGEETQYF | TGTGCCAGCAGCTTACTTAGCGGGGAAGAGACCCAGTACTTC
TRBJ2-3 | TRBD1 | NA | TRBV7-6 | CASSRGGQGAKDTQYF | TGTGCCAGCAGCCGGGGAGGACAGGGGGCAAAAGATACGCAGTATTTT
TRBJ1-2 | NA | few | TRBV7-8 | CASSLTDRWIGYTF | TGTGCCAGCAGCTTAACAGACCGGTGGATCGGCTACACCTTC
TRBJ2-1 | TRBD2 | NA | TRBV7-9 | CASSHSGGDEQFF | TGTGCCAGCAGCCACAGCGGGGGGGACGAGCAGTTCTTC
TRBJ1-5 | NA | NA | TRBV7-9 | CASSGSENQPQHF | TGTGCCAGCAGCGGCTCGGAGAATCAGCCCCAGCATTTT
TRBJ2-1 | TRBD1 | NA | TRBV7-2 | CASSPRPTGVGNEQFF | TGTGCCAGCAGCCCCCGCCCCACAGGGGTTGGCAATGAGCAGTTCTTC
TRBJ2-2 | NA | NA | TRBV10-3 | CAIRRGGIDTGELFF | TGTGCCATCCGGAGGGGAGGAATCGACACCGGGGAGCTGTTTTTT
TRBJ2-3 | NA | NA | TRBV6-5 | CASSYSEYPGTQYF | TGTGCCAGCAGTTACTCGGAATACCCGGGTACGCAGTATTTT
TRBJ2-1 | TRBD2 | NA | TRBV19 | CASSVRGRSNEQFF | TGTGCCAGTAGCGTGCGGGGGAGGAGCAATGAGCAGTTCTTC
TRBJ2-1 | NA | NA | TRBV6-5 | CASSYSGGRNEQFF | TGTGCCAGCAGTTACTCGGGAGGAAGGAATGAGCAGTTCTTC
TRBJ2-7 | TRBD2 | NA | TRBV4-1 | CASSQNLAGPDYEQYF | TGCGCCAGCAGCCAAAACTTAGCGGGACCAGACTACGAGCAGTACTTC
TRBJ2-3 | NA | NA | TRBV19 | CASTRGGGTDTQYF | TGTGCCAGTACGAGGGGGGGCGGGACAGATACGCAGTATTTT
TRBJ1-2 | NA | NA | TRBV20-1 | CSASGISGYTF | TGCAGTGCCTCAGGGATATCTGGCTACACCTTC
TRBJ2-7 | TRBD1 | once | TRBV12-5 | CASVLRGLIYEQYF | TGTGCTAGTGTCTTAAGGGGGCTCATATACGAGCAGTACTTC
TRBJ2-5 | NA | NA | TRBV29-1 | CSVDLQTSGTQYF | TGCAGCGTTGATCTCCAGACCTCGGGGACCCAGTACTTC
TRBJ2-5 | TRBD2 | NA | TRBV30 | CALRAGDKTQYF | TGTGCCCTAAGAGCGGGGGATAAGACCCAGTACTTC
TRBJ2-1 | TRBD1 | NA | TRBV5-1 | CASSFGQGYYNEQFF | TGCGCCAGCAGCTTCGGACAGGGCTACTACAATGAGCAGTTCTTC
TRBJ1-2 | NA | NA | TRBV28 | CASSLESDYGYTF | TGTGCCAGCAGCCTGGAGAGCGACTATGGCTACACCTTC
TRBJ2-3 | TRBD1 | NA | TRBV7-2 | CASSYDGTGVTDTQYF | TGTGCCAGCAGCTACGACGGGACAGGGGTAACAGATACGCAGTATTTT
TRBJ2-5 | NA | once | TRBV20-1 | CSASSRIAETQYF | TGCAGTGCTAGTAGCCGCATAGCCGAGACCCAGTACTTC